This T cell receptor (beta chain) was sequenced for a study of T cells in Graves' hyperthyroidism and ophthalmopathy. Per germline, CDR1 MNHGY and CDR2 SAAAGT. There are 13 residues in the CDR3. Patients showing uncontrolled infection, other autoimmune disease, pregnancy or lactation were ineligible. TCR beta CDR3 region amplification was performed from RNA transcripts. HTBI primers were the set used in a first-round RT-PCR of the TCR CDR3. TCRdb re-called the multiplex PCR reads with MiXCR, one entry per CDR3 protein. The table shows 500,000 or so distinct CDR3 sequences, with 17% occurring only once. This clonotype has a handful of counts. One end of the junction fails to match germline, which may point to a read error.

This chain links TRBV6-8 with TRBJ1-2; D is uncertain. This TCR derives from a young woman with Graves' ophthalmopathy. The specimen was blood. The CDR3 region is CASSFSSNYGHTF. The CDR3 DNA follows: TGTGCCAGCAGTTTTTCCAGTAACTATGGCCACACCTTC.